This paragraph covers one T cell receptor beta chain sequence. The target antigen is unknown. This may come from a read error, since a much larger clone is one base off. The length of the CDR3 is 12 residues. CDR1 MDHEN and CDR2 SYDVKM come from the germline V gene. Trimming took 6 bases from V and 6 from J, leaving 11 bases between them. This sample was included in a study of T cell repertoires in cytomegalovirus infection. The wider study: Matching HLA type and CMV infection were both indicated by public TCR beta signatures. General study points: HLA-C-restricted TCR beta clonotypes specific for CMV led the ex vivo response. The cumulative frequency of public TCR beta families distinguished individuals who carried CMV together with the relevant HLA.

TCRdb re-called the reads with MiXCR, one entry per CDR3 protein. The sample holds hundreds of thousands of distinct CDR3 sequences, roughly 24% seen once. This sequence joins TRBV28 and TRBJ2-5; unclear D gene. This sequence originates from a human donor in good health (CMV status not recorded). Some clones in this sample may be carry-over from other donors' samples. Sequenced material: CD8+ T cells from PBMCs. The CDR3 DNA sequence: TGTGCCAGCAGCCGGACGGTGAAGACCCAGTACTTC. It specifies CASSRTVKTQYF.